This T cell receptor (beta chain) is drawn from a study of cytomegalovirus exposure and HLA in healthy donors. V shed 1 base, J shed 7 bases, and the junction held 12 bases outside the gene matches. The CDR3 is made up of 17 amino acids. The germline V gene encodes CDR1 MNHEY and CDR2 SMNVEV (reference sequence). Of note for this clone: What it binds is unknown.

Study-wide findings and caveats: TCR sequences were mostly rare, though some public TCRs occurred in many donors. Per published reports, the classifier diagnosed cytomegalovirus status with high specificity and sensitivity. The study listed roughly 160 cytomegalovirus-associated TCR beta chains.

The data were produced by immunoSEQ multiplex PCR, yet TCRdb's version contains in-frame clones alone and is incomplete. The sample consists of about 110,000 clones, approximately 95% of them appearing once. Sample: PBMCs. The TCR was taken from a woman in her late teens or twenties in good health and CMV-seronegative. This chain joins TRBV27 and TRBJ1-1, with TRBD1 matching 10 bases. CDR3 residues: CASSLWGQGTPDREAFF. Here the CDR3 DNA reads TGTGCCAGCAGTTTATGGGGACAGGGGACCCCAGACCGTGAAGCTTTCTTT.